The 5 T cell receptor beta chains in this list originate from one sample, sequenced in a study of a mutant IDH1 vaccine in newly diagnosed glioma. Documented time point: week 35, safety follow-up. What each vaccine dose contained was 300 ug of mutant IDH1 20-mer peptide, accompanied by topical imiquimod. The antigens of these receptors remain unknown. Using immunoSEQ multiplex PCR, the repertoire was profiled, and TCRdb retains in-frame clones only, with some absent. The sample holds 25,000 to 40,000 clones, over 65% seen once. The sequencing here drew on PBMCs, taken from a glioma patient whose treatment included an IDH1 peptide vaccine. These receptors originate from a woman in her thirties or forties with glioma.

A single count supports this clone. V usage is TRBV6-6 and J usage is TRBJ2-1, with TRBD2 matching over 10 bases. After removal of 2 bases from V and 7 bases from J, the junction contained 8 bases not matched to a gene. The germline V gene encodes CDR1 MNHNY and CDR2 SVGAGI (reference sequence). The CDR3 spans 16 residues. The CDR3 region is CASSYETGLARNEQFF. The CDR3 nucleotides read TGTGCCAGCAGTTACGAAACGGGACTAGCGAGGAATGAGCAGTTCTTC.

This clone was observed once. V usage is TRBV9 and J usage is TRBJ2-6, with 8 bases fitting TRBD1. CDR1 SGDLS and CDR2 YYNGEE come from the germline V gene. The CDR3 is 16 amino acids. V was pared by 6 bases and J by 0 bases, with 5 bases of the junction left unmatched. CDR3 DNA: TGTGCCAGCAAAGGGACAGGACTCTCTGGGGCCAACGTCCTGACTTTC. Translating it yields CASKGTGLSGANVLTF.

The J gene is TRBJ1-5, the V gene TRBV6-1, with D possibly matching TRBD1 (5 bases). Germline V CDR1 and CDR2: MNHNS, SASEGT. The CDR3 is 12 amino acids. V was shortened by 7 bases and J by 9 bases, with 13 bases between the two germline ends. The CDR3 nucleotides are TGTGCCAGCATGCAGGGCTATCGGCCCCAGCATTTT. This sequence encodes CASMQGYRPQHF.

The chain couples TRBV11-3 to TRBJ2-2, with D possibly being TRBD1 (5 bases). The CDR3 runs 13 residues. V was pared by 1 base and J by 6 bases, with 6 bases between. From germline, CDR1 is SGHNT and CDR2 YENEEA. CDR3 region: CASSLGGPGELFF. CDR3 in DNA: TGTGCCAGCAGCTTAGGGGGCCCCGGGGAGCTGTTTTTT.

Of note for this clone: The junction departs from germline at one end; a sequencing error may be responsible. The CDR3 DNA reads TGTGCCAGCAGTTACTCAGCGGGACTAGGCCCCTATGAGCAGTACTTC. Translating it yields CASSYSAGLGPYEQYF. This rearrangement joins TRBV6-5 to TRBJ2-7; 8 nucleotides line up with TRBD2. There are 16 residues in the CDR3. Germline CDR1 and CDR2: MNHEY and SVGAGI.